Listed below are T cell receptor beta chains from one sample, sequenced in a study of T cell responses to AZD1222 COVID-19 vaccine. Libraries were prepared by immunoSEQ multiplex PCR; TCRdb keeps only in-frame clonotypes and omits some of them. The profile shows over 150,000 clones, over 85% of them singletons. The sequences come from peripheral blood, collected on day 0 of AZD1222 vaccination. These receptors were collected from an adult in good health. CDR3s include the opening cysteine and the closing phenylalanine or tryptophan. The D gene is left open where the match is weak. Size values are once, few and many counts, or a class for expanded clones, and some rows have none.

V	D	J	size	DNA	CDR3
TRBV7-3	.	TRBJ1-6	.	TGTGCCAGCAGCTTAACGTGGGTGGGGAATTCACCCCTCCACTTT	CASSLTWVGNSPLHF
TRBV5-1	TRBD1	TRBJ2-3	.	TGCGCCAGCAGCTTCCAGACAGGGGGCGCAAATACGCAGTATTTT	CASSFQTGGANTQYF
TRBV5-5	.	TRBJ1-4	.	TGTGCCAGCAGCTTGAGGGGCTCGAATGAAAAACTGTTTTTT	CASSLRGSNEKLFF
TRBV12-5	.	TRBJ2-1	.	TGTGCTAGTGGGGTCAATGAGCAGTTCTTC	CASGVNEQFF
TRBV4-2	.	TRBJ2-7	.	TGTGCCAGCAGCCAGGCCTTTGGGTCGTCGGATTCCTACGAGCAGTACTTC	CASSQAFGSSDSYEQYF
TRBV3-1/TRBV3-2	.	TRBJ2-7	.	TGTGCCAGCAGCCAAGGGGTAAGGTACTCCTACGAGCAGTACTTC	CASSQGVRYSYEQYF
TRBV29-1	.	TRBJ1-5	.	TGCAGCATTGGGGAGGGCAATCAGCCCCAGCATTTT	CSIGEGNQPQHF
TRBV14	.	TRBJ2-6	.	TGTGCCAGCAGCCCGCACGTAGGAGCCAACGTCCTGACTTTC	CASSPHVGANVLTF
TRBV4-1	TRBD2	TRBJ2-5	.	TGCGCCAGCAGCCGGACTAGCGGGTTCCAAGAGACCCAGTACTTC	CASSRTSGFQETQYF
TRBV5-5	.	TRBJ1-1	few	TGTGCCAGCAGCTTGGGCGGGTACAGCGGACGTATGAACACTGAAGCTTTCTTT	CASSLGGYSGRMNTEAFF
TRBV10-2	TRBD2	TRBJ2-1	once	TGCGCCAGCAGTGAGTGGTCCCGGGAGGGAAATGAGCAGTTCTTC	CASSEWSREGNEQFF
TRBV30	.	TRBJ1-3	.	TGTGCCTGGAGTGTAAAGGGAGGTCGAAACACCATATATTTT	CAWSVKGGRNTIYF
TRBV7-6	.	TRBJ1-4	.	TGTGCCAGCAGCTTAGCGGGGGGCAGGGGTGAAAAACTGTTTTTT	CASSLAGGRGEKLFF
TRBV6-5	.	TRBJ1-6	.	TGTGCCAGCACTAACTTGGAAGTTACTAATTCACCCCTCCACTTT	CASTNLEVTNSPLHF